The clone carrying this TCR beta chain was detected ten times or more. Trimming stripped 3 bases from V and 6 bases from J, with 6 bases between. Germline loops: CDR1 LNHDA, CDR2 SQIVND (reference sequence). The CDR3 contains 12 residues. The data derive from a study of T-cell reconstitution after alpha-beta-depleted transplantation in children. Molecular barcoding with unique molecular identifiers was used for the TCRbeta library. TCRdb analysed the PCR reads with MiXCR anew, one entry per CDR3 protein. The repertoire holds more than 15,000 distinct CDR3 sequences, with roughly 5.6% as singletons. This chain uses TRBV19 with TRBJ2-1; the D is unclear. Sequences were derived from PBMCs, sampled before TCRalphabeta/CD19-depleted stem cell transplant. This TCR came from a boy under 18 with acute lymphoblastic leukemia, due to receive a stem cell transplant. CDR3 in DNA: TGTGCCAGTAGTATCGGGTCCAATGAGCAGTTCTTC. Its protein is CASSIGSNEQFF.